This T cell receptor beta chain was observed in a study of T cell responses to AZD1222 COVID-19 vaccine. TCRdb keeps only in-frame clones here, not all; method: immunoSEQ multiplex PCR. The sample has roughly 100,000 clones, 75% to 90% seen once. Germline V gene data show CDR1 as SGHRS and CDR2 as YFSETQ. There are 14 residues in the CDR3. Trimming took off 1 base at V and 7 bases at J, with 12 bases between the two ends. This chain uses TRBV5-1 with TRBJ2-1; either TRBD1 or TRBD2 may supply D (6 bases each). This clonotype originated in an adult in good health. Sequenced material: peripheral blood, taken on day 0 of AZD1222 vaccination. CDR3 DNA sequence: TGCGCCAGCAGCTTGAGGGGGGCGAGGAATGAGCAGTTCTTC. This translates into CASSLRGARNEQFF.